This entry is about one T cell receptor (beta chain). Its target is unknown. The CDR3 is 13 amino acids. From germline, CDR1 is SGHKS and CDR2 YYEKEE (reference sequence). Trimming removed 0 bases from V and 6 bases from J, with 9 bases in between. This entry is derived from a study of cytomegalovirus exposure and HLA in healthy donors. Study observations and caveats: As a later analysis revealed, the rate of TCR association differed by HLA locus, with DRB1 most and HLA-C fewest.

PCR employed 60 Vbeta and 13 Jbeta primers. Profiling relied on immunoSEQ multiplex PCR, and the TCRdb table lists in-frame clones only, not all of them. The table shows over 150,000 clones, with roughly 89% occurring only once. Each donor was nominally healthy when sampled (though unrecorded immune exposures were likely). This TCR was recovered from a woman aged 25 to 39 in good health and CMV-seronegative. This chain joins TRBV5-5 and TRBJ1-2; D gene uncertain. Sequences were obtained from PBMCs. CDR3 nucleotides: TGTGCCAGCAGCTTGGGGGCCGCGAATGGCTACACCTTC. Its protein is CASSLGAANGYTF.